This T cell receptor (beta chain) originates from a study of patients and donors after allogeneic stem cell transplantation (dated by TCRdb to 2018 to 2021). The protocol used for the library was RT-PCR. TCRdb shows the sequencer as NextSeq 550. TCRdb cleaned the public reads at Q25 with fastp, built clones with MiXCR and kept in-frame beta chains. Each record represents a unique CDR3 protein, reported with the most common genes and DNA among its rows. The sample table holds more than 850,000 distinct CDR3 sequences, of which about a sixth were seen once. Together, the top ten hold 6% of the sample. From its cysteine to its phenylalanine, the CDR3 spans 17 amino acids. The read is trimmed to its CDR3 DNA, 51 bases read in frame from base 1. The V end gives up 3 bases and the J end 2 bases, leaving 8 bases in the junction not matched to a gene. The CDR1 and CDR2 encoded by the germline V gene (reference sequence) are MNHEY and SMNVEV.

This clonotype was counted between two and nine times. Its antigen is currently not known. No base quality values were provided; no much bigger clone lies one nucleotide off. Material: blood, either unsorted or a sorted T cell fraction (not recorded which). The chain was built from TRBV27 and TRBJ2-7; the central 12 bases match TRBD2. The sequence came from a human donor who was either an allogeneic HSCT recipient or a stem cell or donor lymphocyte infusion donor (not recorded which). It is not recorded whose cells these are; they may come from a transplant donor. CDR3 sequence: CASSFRTSGGNAYEQYF. The DNA sequence is TGTGCCAGCAGTTTTCGAACTAGCGGGGGGAATGCCTACGAGCAGTACTTC.